This is a list of T cell receptor beta chains from one sample in a study of PD-1 blockade in mismatch repair-deficient tumors. Using immunoSEQ multiplex PCR, the repertoire was profiled, and TCRdb retains in-frame clones only, with some absent. Of approximately 130,000 clones in the sample, about 85% were seen once. Sample: peripheral blood, taken 44 weeks after starting pembrolizumab. Receptors were obtained from an adult with mismatch repair-deficient cancer. Each CDR3 is given with its conserved first and last residue.

V gene	J gene	CDR3 protein
TRBV12-1	TRBJ2-7	CARGVAEPSKQYF
TRBV6-6	TRBJ2-7	CASSYGLAGGPSEQYF
TRBV9	TRBJ2-5	CASSPLAGGQETQYF
TRBV19	TRBJ2-7	CASGTGSEQYF
TRBV10-3	TRBJ2-1	CAISYTDRGPEQFF
TRBV9	TRBJ2-1	CASSVVGGVNEQFF
TRBV15	TRBJ2-7	CATSRGWHYEQYF
TRBV4-3	TRBJ2-3	CASSQDTGSWTDTQYF
TRBV29-1	TRBJ2-7	CSVELGGNEQYF
TRBV27	TRBJ2-3	CASSQLDTDTQYF
TRBV27	TRBJ2-3	CASSLRLAGPPSTDTQYF
TRBV7-9	TRBJ2-5	CASSDRADLQETQYF
TRBV4-3	TRBJ2-7	CASSQYDSLSYEQYF
TRBV19	TRBJ2-7	CASSGGVNYEQYF
TRBV10-1	TRBJ1-1	CASSNSTEAFF
TRBV10-3	TRBJ1-2	CAISHREGDYGYTF
TRBV19	TRBJ2-5	CATAGGEGETQYF
TRBV6-5	TRBJ2-7	CASSYDQGAFAYEQYF
TRBV29-1	TRBJ2-5	CSVPPPGLAGGGRETQYF
TRBV18	TRBJ2-6	CASSPRFPGTGSSGANVLTF
TRBV15	TRBJ2-5	CATSRGRASGRWETQYF
TRBV30	TRBJ2-7	CAWSFGPSYEQYF
TRBV27	TRBJ2-7	CASSYQGYEQYF
TRBV27	TRBJ1-2	CASRRTGGNYGYTF
TRBV19	TRBJ2-3	CASSTRTSGSIVTDTQYF
TRBV6-6	TRBJ2-7	CASSYSTGGSYEQYF
TRBV6-1	TRBJ2-7	CASSEGGAYEQYF
TRBV7-9	TRBJ2-3	CASTTAGLALSTDTQYF
TRBV10-3	TRBJ2-5	CAISEDGRVQETQYF
TRBV4-1	TRBJ2-1	CASSQRPLREIYNEQFF
TRBV6-5	TRBJ1-5	CASSYSGGDNQPQHF
TRBV27	TRBJ2-2	CASSLQAGLPLTGELFF
TRBV9	TRBJ1-5	CASSVGSGSNQPQHF